This T cell receptor beta chain comes out of a study of T cells in Graves' hyperthyroidism and ophthalmopathy. Findings and caveats of the study: Most thyroid clonotypes that were expanded above 0.001 also turned up in blood. From stable hyperthyroidism, ophthalmopathy was set apart by a 13 V-J model.

The TCR beta CDR3 regions underwent amplification using RNA transcripts as the source. In the first-round RT-PCR of the TCR CDR3, the HTBI primer set was used. TCRdb redid the calling of the multiplex PCR reads with MiXCR, one entry per CDR3 protein. The profile shows 340,000 or so distinct CDR3 sequences, 18% of them singletons. Germline V gene sequence: CDR1 WNHNN, CDR2 SYGVQD (reference sequence). Trimming left V 8 bases short and J 11 bases short, with 13 bases between. The CDR3 has 12 residues. In this sample, this clonotype turned up many times. Antigen: not known. The receptor comes from a woman aged 45-65 years with Graves' hyperthyroidism. Input material: blood. The chain employs TRBV10-1 and TRBJ1-6; D is uncertain. This CDR3 is CASSSQKAPLHF. The CDR3 nucleotides read TGCGCCAGCTCTTCCCAGAAAGCACCCCTCCACTTT.